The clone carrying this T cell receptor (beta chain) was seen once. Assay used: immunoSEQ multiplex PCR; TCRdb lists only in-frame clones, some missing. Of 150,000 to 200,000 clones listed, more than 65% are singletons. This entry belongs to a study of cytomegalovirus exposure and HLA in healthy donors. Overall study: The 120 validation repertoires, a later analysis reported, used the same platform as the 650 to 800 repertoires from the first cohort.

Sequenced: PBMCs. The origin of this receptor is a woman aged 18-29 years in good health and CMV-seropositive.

DNA for the CDR3: TGTGCCAGCAGCCAGGGACAGGGAGGGGAGACCCAGTACTTC. Its translation is CASSQGQGGETQYF. The chain recombines TRBV7-9 with TRBJ2-5; TRBD1 matches 9 bases. Unmatched junction bases numbered 6, after V lost 5 bases and J lost 5 bases. This CDR3 comprises 14 residues. CDR1 is SEHNR and CDR2 is FQNEAQ in the germline V gene (reference sequence).